Listed here are 18 T cell receptor beta chains from one sample, sequenced in a study of siplizumab effects on memory and regulatory T cells. Profiled with immunoSEQ multiplex PCR; TCRdb holds only in-frame clones, not every one. The table includes some 100,000 clones, roughly 93% detected once. The source material was CD8+ T cells sorted from blood. The receptors derive from a human donor in good health.

The chain has TRBV6-5 and TRBJ2-3, with TRBD1 matching over 9 bases. The CDR3 contains 15 residues. Germline-derived CDR1 and CDR2 are MNHEY and SVGAGI. J was trimmed by 6 bases and V by 0 bases; bases with no gene match: 4. DNA for the CDR3: TGTGCCAGCAGTTACTCAGGGACAGGGACCGATACGCAGTATTTT. Its translation: CASSYSGTGTDTQYF.

The chain recombines TRBV4-1 with TRBJ2-7, with 10 nucleotides matching TRBD1. This CDR3 is 13 amino acids long. V lost 2 bases, J lost 6 bases, and 1 base stayed unmatched. Germline values: CDR1 MGHRA, CDR2 YSYEKL. Here the CDR3 DNA reads TGCGCCAGCAGCCAAAGGACAGGGGGCGAGCAGTACTTC. Translated: CASSQRTGGEQYF.

This clone was recorded only once. The J gene is TRBJ1-5, the V gene TRBV27; the D gene is possibly TRBD1 (6 bases). Per the germline V gene, CDR1 is MNHEY and CDR2 is SMNVEV (reference sequence). The CDR3 extends over 14 amino acids. With 5 bases removed from V and 3 bases from J, the gap between germline ends came to 11 bases. CDR3 DNA: TGTGCCAGCAGTCTGACAGGCCCCAATCAGCCCCAGCATTTT. It is translated as CASSLTGPNQPQHF.

This clone was counted a single time. This chain connects TRBV19 to TRBJ2-2; possible D gene TRBD2, 5 bases. CDR1 and CDR2 from the germline V gene are LNHDA and SQIVND (reference sequence). Trimming shortened V by 2 bases and J by 6 bases, and 7 bases separated the two germline ends. This CDR3 contains 13 residues. As DNA, the CDR3 is TGTGCCAGTAGTATATCTAGCCCCGGGGAGCTGTTTTTT. Its translation is CASSISSPGELFF.

The gene calls are TRBV5-1 and TRBJ1-6; no clear D gene. Germline CDR1 reads SGHRS; CDR2 reads YFSETQ. V gave up 0 bases and J gave up 4 bases, with 8 bases separating them. The CDR3 is 15 residues long. This CDR3 is CASSLEGSYNSPLHF. CDR3 coding DNA: TGCGCCAGCAGCTTGGAGGGCAGTTATAATTCACCCCTCCACTTT.

A few counts support this clone. V usage is TRBV7-9 and J usage is TRBJ2-3; 9 bases line up with TRBD1. V lost 5 bases to trimming and J lost 3 bases; unmatched junction nucleotides: 6. CDR3 length equals 15 residues. Germline V gives CDR1 SEHNR, CDR2 FQNEAQ (reference sequence). Here the CDR3 reads CASSARTGETDTQYF. In nucleotides, the CDR3 is TGTGCCAGCAGCGCCCGGACAGGGGAGACAGATACGCAGTATTTT.

This clone came up once. J is TRBJ1-2 and V is TRBV7-9, with D uncertain. Germline CDR1 SEHNR, CDR2 FQNEAQ (reference sequence). This CDR3 has 15 residues. V was shortened by 2 bases and J by 2 bases, with 12 bases between the two germline ends. CDR3 region: CASSLYGESNYGYTF. As DNA, the CDR3 is TGTGCCAGCAGCTTATACGGGGAGTCAAACTATGGCTACACCTTC.

This clone has more than one count but fewer than ten. With a much larger clone just one base away, this may be a read error. This specimen includes other DNA sequences encoding the same CDR3. This CDR3 reads CASSPDSGSSYNEQFF. In DNA form, the CDR3 reads TGTGCCAGCAGCCCGGATAGCGGGAGCTCCTACAATGAGCAGTTCTTC. The chain couples TRBV7-9 to TRBJ2-1; TRBD2 agrees at 9 bases. Germline V CDR1 and CDR2: SEHNR, FQNEAQ (reference sequence). With 5 bases clipped from V and 0 bases from J, the junction kept 5 bases outside the gene matches. The CDR3 sequence is 16 residues long.

V is TRBV11-2 and J is TRBJ2-7, with unresolved D. CDR1 is SGHAT and CDR2 is FQNNGV in the germline V gene. Trimming removed 5 bases at V and 5 bases at J, with 10 bases between. The CDR3 is 12 amino acids. The CDR3 here is CASSLQVHEQYF. CDR3 nucleotides: TGTGCCAGCAGCCTCCAAGTCCACGAGCAGTACTTC. The full variable domain, rest sourced from reference TRBV11-2 and TRBJ2-7, is EAGVAQSPRYKIIEKRQSVAFWCNPISGHATLYWYQQILGQGPKLLIQFQNNGVVDDSQLPKDRFSAERLKGVDSTLKIQPAKLEDSAVYLCASSLQVHEQYFGPGTRLTVT.

V is TRBV11-2 and J is TRBJ1-2; D is possibly TRBD1 (6 bases). Germline-derived CDR1 and CDR2 are SGHAT and FQNNGV. The CDR3 is 15 residues long. Deletions cut 1 base from V and 4 bases from J, with 13 bases between. CDR3 loop: CASSLAAGVSYGYTF. The DNA of the CDR3 is TGTGCCAGCAGCTTAGCGGCAGGGGTTAGCTATGGCTACACCTTC. The full variable domain, its missing parts supplied by reference TRBV11-2 and TRBJ1-2, is EAGVAQSPRYKIIEKRQSVAFWCNPISGHATLYWYQQILGQGPKLLIQFQNNGVVDDSQLPKDRFSAERLKGVDSTLKIQPAKLEDSAVYLCASSLAAGVSYGYTFGSGTRLTVV.

A note on this clone: Compared with germline, one end of the junction differs, possibly owing to a read error. This sequence joins TRBV11-2 and TRBJ2-1; 8 bases are a match to TRBD2. The CDR3 consists of 16 residues. From germline, CDR1 is SGHAT and CDR2 FQNNGV. CDR3 loop: CASSLVREGSFNEQFF. The CDR3 DNA sequence: TGTGCCAGCAGCTTAGTACGGGAGGGGTCCTTCAATGAGCAGTTCTTC.

CDR3 sequence reads: CASSGGAPGGELFF. The CDR3 bases are TGTGCCAGCAGTGGGGGAGCCCCGGGCGGGGAGCTGTTTTTT. This chain links TRBV9 with TRBJ2-2, with D possibly called TRBD1 or TRBD2 (5 bases each). The CDR3 consists of 14 residues. Germline V gene data show CDR1 as SGDLS and CDR2 as YYNGEE. Trimming pared 5 bases from V and 7 bases from J, leaving 15 bases between.

The table lists this clone with a count of one. The chain employs TRBV27 and TRBJ2-7, with 13 positions matching TRBD2. After removal of 5 bases from V and 3 bases from J, the junction contained 10 bases not matched to a gene. This CDR3 contains 17 residues. Germline assignment: CDR1 MNHEY and CDR2 SMNVEV (reference sequence). The CDR3 here is CASSPGLAGVLFYEQYF. DNA for the CDR3: TGTGCCAGCAGTCCCGGACTAGCGGGAGTTTTGTTCTACGAGCAGTACTTC.

This chain links TRBV20-1 with TRBJ2-7; unclear D gene. The CDR3 covers 11 residues. V lost 5 bases and J lost 1, with 6 bases in between. The germline gives CDR1 DFQATT, CDR2 SNEGSKA (reference sequence). The CDR3 here is CSAETSYEQYF. CDR3 DNA: TGCAGTGCTGAGACATCCTACGAGCAGTACTTC.

The chain couples TRBV5-4 to TRBJ2-4; 8 nucleotides agree with TRBD1. The V and J ends lost 1 base and 0 bases, in that order; junction bases with no gene match: 9. From germline, CDR1 is SGHNT and CDR2 YYREEE (reference sequence). This CDR3 contains 18 residues. As DNA, the CDR3 is TGTGCCAGCAGCTTGAAGTATAGCAGGGGGCAAGCCAAAAACATTCAGTACTTC. It codes for CASSLKYSRGQAKNIQYF. Full variable domain (outside the CDR3, taken from reference TRBV5-4 and TRBJ2-4): ETGVTQSPTHLIKTRGQQVTLRCSSQSGHNTVSWYQQALGQGPQFIFQYYREEENGRGNFPPRFSGLQFPNYSSELNVNALELDDSALYLCASSLKYSRGQAKNIQYFGAGTRLSVL.

The V gene is TRBV9, the J gene TRBJ1-3; D unclear. CDR3 length: 17 residues. V gave up 4 bases and J gave up 0 bases, with 17 bases separating them. Germline loops: CDR1 SGDLS, CDR2 YYNGEE. CDR3 protein: CASSSYFEGHSGNTIYF. CDR3 nucleotide sequence: TGTGCCAGCAGCTCATATTTCGAGGGCCACTCTGGAAACACCATATATTTT.

The chain combines TRBV7-6 with TRBJ2-2, with D possibly TRBD2 on 5 matching bases. The V gene lost 1 base and the J gene lost 6 bases, with 9 bases spanning the gap. Per germline, CDR1 SGHVS and CDR2 FNYEAQ. The CDR3 consists of 14 residues. CDR3 in amino acids: CASSLGVEAGELFF. The CDR3 nucleotides read TGTGCCAGCAGCTTAGGTGTGGAGGCCGGGGAGCTGTTTTTT.

The chain combines TRBV6-5 with TRBJ1-1, with D perhaps TRBD1 (5 bases). This CDR3 region has 12 residues. Germline V lookup: CDR1 MNHEY, CDR2 SVGAGI. Trimming shortened V by 4 bases and J by 6 bases, and 9 bases separated the two germline ends. The CDR3 coding sequence is TGTGCCAGCAGTTTACCGGGACCTGAAGCTTTCTTT. Amino acid sequence: CASSLPGPEAFF.